This TCR beta chain came from a study of blood T cell repertoires in COVID-19. Original processing methods: Amplification of reference gene primers provided the estimated nucleated cell counts. Using immunoSEQ multiplex PCR, the repertoire was profiled, and TCRdb retains in-frame clones only, with some absent. V and J calls and clone size are those listed in that table; D and trimming were worked out from the DNA. The table includes around 100,000 clones, 80% to 85% detected once. The CDR3 length is 12 residues. Trimming removed 5 bases from V and 11 bases from J, with 15 bases in between. The germline V gene encodes CDR1 SEHNR and CDR2 FQNEAQ (reference sequence).

The sequenced sample was peripheral blood. The chain uses TRBV7-9 and TRBJ1-1, with a weak D call TRBD1 (6 bases). The sequence derives from a man in his 70s with acute or convalescent COVID-19. The CDR3 spells CASSPDQGPAFF. DNA of the CDR3: TGTGCCAGCAGCCCGGATCAGGGGCCGGCTTTCTTT.